These 8 T cell receptor beta chains were all obtained from the same sample, sequenced in a study of spatial heterogeneity in lung cancer. TCRdb processed the 5' RACE reads anew with MiXCR; each CDR3 protein has one entry. The table has around 110,000 distinct CDR3 sequences, approximately 12% seen once. Time point given: blood at routine non-recurrence follow-up after resection. Whole RNA, which was extracted from tumor, nontumor lung tissue or frozen PBMC, was sequenced without any cell sorting. The sequenced sample was PBMCs, obtained at follow-up. Receptor source: a male donor with early-stage non-small cell lung cancer.

V gene TRBV7-9 combines with J gene TRBJ2-3; TRBD2 aligns across 7 bases. J gave up 2 bases and V 5 bases, and 4 bases lay outside the gene matches. The CDR3 is made up of 14 amino acids. CDR1 and CDR2 from the germline V gene are SEHNR and FQNEAQ (reference sequence). CDR3 in DNA: TGTGCCAGCAGCCTGCGGGACTACACAGATACGCAGTATTTT. It translates to CASSLRDYTDTQYF. Supplemented by reference TRBV7-9 and TRBJ2-3, the full variable domain reads DTGVSQNPRHKITKRGQNVTFRCDPISEHNRLYWYRQTLGQGPEFLTYFQNEAQLEKSRLLSDRFSAERPKGSFSTLEIQRTEQGDSAMYLCASSLRDYTDTQYFGPGTRLTVL.

There are a few counts of this clonotype. The genes are TRBV2 and TRBJ1-6, with TRBD1 matching over 7 bases. Per the germline V gene, CDR1 is SNHLY and CDR2 is FYNNEI. This CDR3 is built from 17 residues. V trimming: 5 bases; J trimming: 3 bases; junction bases outside the gene matches: 10. CDR3 loop: CASSHAGTAGYNSPLHF. In DNA form, the CDR3 reads TGTGCCAGCAGTCACGCCGGGACAGCGGGCTATAATTCACCCCTCCACTTT.

V usage is TRBV6-6 and J usage is TRBJ1-6; no reliable D call. From germline, CDR1 is MNHNY and CDR2 SVGAGI (reference sequence). The V end was cut by 5 bases, the J end by 7 bases, with 9 bases between. This CDR3 comprises 13 residues. The CDR3 here is CASSRDPNSPLHF. Written as DNA, the CDR3 is TGTGCCAGCAGTCGAGACCCAAATTCACCCCTCCACTTT.

The chain has TRBV11-1 and TRBJ1-1; weak D call: TRBD1 (5 bases). This CDR3 is 14 amino acids long. Trimming cost V 3 bases and J 6 bases, with 14 bases left between them. CDR1 and CDR2 from the germline V gene are SGHAT and FQDESV (reference sequence). CDR3 region: CASSLRGGSAEAFF. For the CDR3, the DNA is TGTGCCAGCAGCTTGCGTGGGGGGAGTGCTGAAGCTTTCTTT.

This clonotype showed up many times. The chain combines TRBV29-1 with TRBJ1-6; TRBD1 matches at 10 bases. Germline CDR1 is SQVTM and CDR2 is ANQGSEA. V lost 5 bases, J lost 10 bases, and 5 bases stayed unmatched. This CDR3 has 13 residues. In DNA, the CDR3 is TGCAGCGTTTTGACAGGGGGCGAGTCACCCCTCCACTTT. As protein: CSVLTGGESPLHF. The full variable domain, in which reference TRBV29-1 and TRBJ1-6 provide the parts outside the CDR3, is SAVISQKPSRDICQRGTSLTIQCQVDSQVTMMFWYRQQPGQSLTLIATANQGSEATYESGFVIDKFPISRPNLTFSTLTVSNMSPEDSSIYLCSVLTGGESPLHFGNGTRLTVT.

The V call is TRBV27, the J call TRBJ2-7, with D perhaps assigned TRBD1 or TRBD2 (5 bases each). There are 16 residues in the CDR3. Germline V gene lookup returns CDR1 MNHEY and CDR2 SMNVEV (reference sequence). V was clipped by 2 bases and J by 3 bases, with 17 bases between them. The CDR3 sequence is CASSLRDVPGVYEQYF. The CDR3 DNA is TGTGCCAGCAGTTTAAGGGACGTCCCTGGGGTCTACGAGCAGTACTTC.

The rearrangement uses TRBV29-1 and TRBJ2-5, with 7 bases identical to TRBD2. Germline values: CDR1 SQVTM, CDR2 ANQGSEA. The CDR3 runs to 14 residues. V shed 6 bases and J 1 base; nucleotides not matched to a gene: 8. CDR3 DNA sequence: TGCAGCGTAGCGGGACCGACGATCCAAGAGACCCAGTACTTC. It codes for CSVAGPTIQETQYF.

This clonotype was detected only a few times. The V and J genes are TRBV6-6 and TRBJ1-1; 9 bases fit TRBD1. The V gene end was trimmed by 7 bases and the J gene end by 2 bases; junction bases not matched to a gene: 5. CDR3 length: 14 amino acids. Germline CDR1 MNHNY, CDR2 SVGAGI (reference sequence). CDR3 bases: TGTGCCAGCACCACGGGACAGGGAAACACTGAAGCTTTCTTT. Residues: CASTTGQGNTEAFF.